Listed here is a single T cell receptor (beta chain). As handled by the study authors: Scientists estimated how many nucleated cells there were by amplifying reference gene primers. Some clones are missing from TCRdb's copy, which holds only in-frame ones; the method was immunoSEQ multiplex PCR. That table supplies the V and J calls and clone size; D and trimming were determined from the DNA. The table records 25,000 to 35,000 clones, 70% to 85% of them present only once. The sample is drawn from a study of blood T cell repertoires in COVID-19. Trimming took 3 bases from V and 3 from J, leaving 17 bases between them. The CDR3 contains 15 residues. The germline CDR1 and CDR2 sequences are DFQATT and SNEGSKA (reference sequence).

Specimen: peripheral blood. The TCR comes from an elderly man with active or convalescent COVID-19. This chain joins TRBV20-1 and TRBJ1-2, with D tentatively TRBD1 (5 bases). The CDR3: CSASGVSGVHYGYTF. CDR3 DNA sequence: TGCAGTGCTAGTGGGGTCTCGGGGGTTCACTATGGCTACACCTTC.